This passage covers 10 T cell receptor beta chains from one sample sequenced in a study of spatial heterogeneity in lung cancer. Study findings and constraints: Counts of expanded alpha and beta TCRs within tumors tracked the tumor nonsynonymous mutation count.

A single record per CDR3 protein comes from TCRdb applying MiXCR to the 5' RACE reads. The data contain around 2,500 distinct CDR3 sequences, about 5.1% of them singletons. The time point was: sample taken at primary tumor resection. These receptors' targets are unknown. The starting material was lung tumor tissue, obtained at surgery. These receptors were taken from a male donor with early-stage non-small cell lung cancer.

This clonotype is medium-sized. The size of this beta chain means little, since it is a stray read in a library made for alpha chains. The CDR3 sequence: CASSLVTPGTGGEKLFF. The CDR3 DNA sequence: TGCGCCAGCAGCTTGGTAACCCCCGGGACAGGGGGCGAAAAACTGTTTTTT. The chain combines TRBV5-1 with TRBJ1-4; 12 nucleotides line up with TRBD1. The length of the CDR3 is 17 residues. The V segment lost 0 bases and the J segment 8 bases; nucleotides outside the gene matches: 8. Germline-derived CDR1 and CDR2 are SGHRS and YFSETQ. Combining the CDR3 with reference TRBV5-1 and TRBJ1-4 gives the whole variable domain KAGVTQTPRYLIKTRGQQVTLSCSPISGHRSVSWYQQTPGQGLQFLFEYFSETQRNKGNFPGRFSGRQFSNSRSEMNVSTLELGDSALYLCASSLVTPGTGGEKLFFGSGTQLSVL.

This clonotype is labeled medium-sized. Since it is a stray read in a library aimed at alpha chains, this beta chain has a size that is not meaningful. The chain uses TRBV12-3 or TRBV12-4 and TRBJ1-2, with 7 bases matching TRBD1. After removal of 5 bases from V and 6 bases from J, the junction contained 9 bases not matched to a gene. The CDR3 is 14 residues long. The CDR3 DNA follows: TGTGCCAGCAGTCTGAACGACAGGGTCCATGGCTACACCTTC. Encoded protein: CASSLNDRVHGYTF.

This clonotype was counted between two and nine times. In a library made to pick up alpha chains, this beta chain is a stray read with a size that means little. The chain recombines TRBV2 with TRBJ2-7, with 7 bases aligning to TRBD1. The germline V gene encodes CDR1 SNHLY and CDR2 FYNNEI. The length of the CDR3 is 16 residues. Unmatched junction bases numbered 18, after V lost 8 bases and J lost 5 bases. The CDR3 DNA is TGTGCCAGCGCCAGAGGCGAAAGACAGGGATCGGACGAGCAGTACTTC. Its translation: CASARGERQGSDEQYF.

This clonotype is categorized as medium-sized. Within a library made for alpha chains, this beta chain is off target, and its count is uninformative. CDR3 amino acids: CASTRGDSQETQYF. The CDR3 DNA reads TGTGCCAGCACAAGGGGGGACAGTCAAGAGACCCAGTACTTC. The chain combines TRBV28 with TRBJ2-5; maybe TRBD1 (7 bases). The CDR3 totals 14 residues. From germline, CDR1 is MDHEN and CDR2 SYDVKM. The ends were cut back, 7 bases at V and 2 bases at J, with 14 bases in the middle. The whole variable domain, filled in from reference TRBV28 and TRBJ2-5, reads DVKVTQSSRYLVKRTGEKVFLECVQDMDHENMFWYRQDPGLGLRLIYFSYDVKMKEKGDIPEGYSVSREKKERFSLILESASTNQTSMYLCASTRGDSQETQYFGPGTRLLVL.

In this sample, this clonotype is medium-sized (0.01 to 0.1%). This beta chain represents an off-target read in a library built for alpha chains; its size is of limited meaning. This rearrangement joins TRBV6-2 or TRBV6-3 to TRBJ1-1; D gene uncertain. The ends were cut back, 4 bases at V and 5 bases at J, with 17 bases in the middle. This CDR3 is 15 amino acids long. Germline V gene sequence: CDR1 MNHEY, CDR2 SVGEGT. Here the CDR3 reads CASSSFQWAGTEAFF. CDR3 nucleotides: TGTGCCAGCAGTTCCTTCCAATGGGCGGGGACTGAAGCTTTCTTT.

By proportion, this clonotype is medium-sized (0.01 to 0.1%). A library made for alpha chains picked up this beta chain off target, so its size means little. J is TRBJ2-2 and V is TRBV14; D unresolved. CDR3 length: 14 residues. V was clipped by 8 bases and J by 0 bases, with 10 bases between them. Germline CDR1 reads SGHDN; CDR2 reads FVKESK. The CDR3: CASRGVTNTGELFF. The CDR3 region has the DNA TGTGCCAGCCGAGGAGTTACGAACACCGGGGAGCTGTTTTTT. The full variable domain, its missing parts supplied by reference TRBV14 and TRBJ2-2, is EAGVTQFPSHSVIEKGQTVTLRCDPISGHDNLYWYRRVMGKEIKFLLHFVKESKQDESGMPNNRFLAERTGGTYSTLKVQPAELEDSGVYFCASRGVTNTGELFFGEGSRLTVL.

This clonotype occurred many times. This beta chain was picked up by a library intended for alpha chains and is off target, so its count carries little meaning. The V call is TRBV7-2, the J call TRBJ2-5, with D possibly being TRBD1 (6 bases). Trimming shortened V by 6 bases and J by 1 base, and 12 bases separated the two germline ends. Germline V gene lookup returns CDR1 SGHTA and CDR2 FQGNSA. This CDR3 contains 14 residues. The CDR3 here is CASSIAGAQETQYF. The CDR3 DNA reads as TGTGCCAGCAGTATAGCAGGGGCCCAAGAGACCCAGTACTTC.

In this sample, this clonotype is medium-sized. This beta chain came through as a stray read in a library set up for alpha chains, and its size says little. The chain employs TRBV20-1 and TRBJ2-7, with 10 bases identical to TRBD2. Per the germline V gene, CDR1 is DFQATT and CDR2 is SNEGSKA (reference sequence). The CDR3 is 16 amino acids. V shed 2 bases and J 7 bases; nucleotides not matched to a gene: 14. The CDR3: CSARPPESGGAGEQYF. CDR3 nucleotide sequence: TGCAGTGCTAGACCGCCGGAGAGCGGGGGGGCGGGGGAGCAGTACTTC.

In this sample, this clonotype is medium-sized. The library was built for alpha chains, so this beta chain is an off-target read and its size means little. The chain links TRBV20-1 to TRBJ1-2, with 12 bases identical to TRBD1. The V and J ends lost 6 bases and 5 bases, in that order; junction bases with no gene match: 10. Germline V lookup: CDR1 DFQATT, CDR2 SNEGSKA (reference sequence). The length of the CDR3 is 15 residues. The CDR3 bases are TGCAGTGCAACCGGGACAGGGGGCGTTGGGTATGGCTACACCTTC. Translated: CSATGTGGVGYGYTF.

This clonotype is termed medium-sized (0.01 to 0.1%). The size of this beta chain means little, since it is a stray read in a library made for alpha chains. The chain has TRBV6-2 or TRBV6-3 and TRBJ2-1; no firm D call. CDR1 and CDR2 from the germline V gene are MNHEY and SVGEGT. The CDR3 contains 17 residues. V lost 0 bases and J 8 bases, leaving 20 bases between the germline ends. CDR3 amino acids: CASSYSILSLSAHEQFF. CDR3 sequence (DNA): TGTGCCAGCAGTTACTCGATTCTGTCGCTGTCCGCACATGAGCAGTTCTTC.